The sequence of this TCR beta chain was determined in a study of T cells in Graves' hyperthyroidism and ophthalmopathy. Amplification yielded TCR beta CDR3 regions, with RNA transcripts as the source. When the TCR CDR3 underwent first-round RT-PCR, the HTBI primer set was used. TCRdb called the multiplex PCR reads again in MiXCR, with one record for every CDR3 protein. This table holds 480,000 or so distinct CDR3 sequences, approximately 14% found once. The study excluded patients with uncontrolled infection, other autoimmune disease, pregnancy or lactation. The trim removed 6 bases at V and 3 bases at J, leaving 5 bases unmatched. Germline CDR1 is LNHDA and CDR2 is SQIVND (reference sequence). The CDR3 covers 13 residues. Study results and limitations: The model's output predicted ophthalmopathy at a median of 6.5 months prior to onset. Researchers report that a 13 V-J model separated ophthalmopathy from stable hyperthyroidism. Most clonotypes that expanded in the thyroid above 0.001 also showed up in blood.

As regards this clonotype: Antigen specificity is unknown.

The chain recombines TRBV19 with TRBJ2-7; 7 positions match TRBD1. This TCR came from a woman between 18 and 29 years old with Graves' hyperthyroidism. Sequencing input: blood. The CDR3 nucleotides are TGTGCCAGTAGCGAGGGGGACAGCTACGAGCAGTACGTC. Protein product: CASSEGDSYEQYV.